This TCR beta chain came from a study of cytomegalovirus exposure and HLA in healthy donors. Germline V gene sequence: CDR1 LNHDA, CDR2 SQIVND (reference sequence). CDR3 size: 14 residues. The V and J ends lost 3 bases and 3 bases, in that order; junction bases with no gene match: 2. This clone has just a few counts. Primers included in the PCR were 60 Vbeta and 13 Jbeta primers. Measured with immunoSEQ multiplex PCR; TCRdb has only the in-frame clones, and not every one. The table includes approximately 160,000 clones, 75% detected once. The sequenced material came from PBMCs. The sequence was obtained from a male donor in good health and CMV-seronegative. The V and J genes are TRBV19 and TRBJ1-2; 9 positions agree with TRBD1. Here the CDR3 DNA reads TGTGCCAGTAGTATCGGACAGGGGCACTATGGCTACACCTTC. This codes for CASSIGQGHYGYTF.